One sample yielded the 9 T cell receptor beta chains listed below, sequenced in a study of CD8 T cells in ankylosing spondylitis. TCRdb redid the calling of the 5' RACE reads with MiXCR, one entry per CDR3 protein. The profile shows 220,000 or so distinct CDR3 sequences, 10% of them singletons. Sequencing input: blood, either unsorted or a sorted T cell fraction (not recorded which). These receptors were obtained from a male donor with ankylosing spondylitis or in good health (not recorded which).

The genes are TRBV20-1 and TRBJ2-1; 7 positions agree with TRBD2. CDR3 size: 13 residues. V was pared by 5 bases and J by 10 bases, with 11 bases of the junction left unmatched. Germline V CDR1 and CDR2: DFQATT, SNEGSKA (reference sequence). For the CDR3, the DNA is TGCAGTGCTGGCCAGAGCGGGGCGGGGGAGCAGTTCTTC. Translated, it gives CSAGQSGAGEQFF.

This clonotype was found many times. This sequence joins TRBV19 and TRBJ2-1; 12 bases align to TRBD2. CDR1 is LNHDA, CDR2 SQIVND, per germline (reference sequence). The CDR3 consists of 16 residues. V was pared by 5 bases and J by 9 bases, with 11 bases of the junction left unmatched. The DNA for the CDR3 is TGTGCCAGTAGTTCCCTCCTAGCGGGGGGGCAAGTTGAGCAGTTCTTC. Amino acids: CASSSLLAGGQVEQFF.

This clonotype has only a few counts. J is TRBJ2-1 and V is TRBV5-1, with D uncertain. The germline gives CDR1 SGHRS, CDR2 YFSETQ. The CDR3 contains 13 residues. V lost 3 bases, J lost 6 bases, and 10 bases lay in between. CDR3 in amino acids: CASSSGPSNEQFF. The CDR3 DNA reads as TGCGCCAGCAGCTCCGGGCCCAGCAATGAGCAGTTCTTC. The complete variable domain, with remaining parts taken from reference TRBV5-1 and TRBJ2-1, reads KAGVTQTPRYLIKTRGQQVTLSCSPISGHRSVSWYQQTPGQGLQFLFEYFSETQRNKGNFPGRFSGRQFSNSRSEMNVSTLELGDSALYLCASSSGPSNEQFFGPGTRLTVL.

Many counts were recorded for this clonotype. J is TRBJ1-1 and V is TRBV12-3 or TRBV12-4, with D possibly TRBD1 on 5 matching bases. The V end was cut by 6 bases, the J end by 5 bases, with 13 bases between. The CDR3 is made up of 13 amino acids. The CDR3 DNA reads TGTGCCAGCAGCGTCAAACAGGCAACTGAAGCTTTCTTT. Its translation is CASSVKQATEAFF.

V gene TRBV20-1 combines with J gene TRBJ2-5, with D possibly called TRBD1 or TRBD2 (6 bases each). From germline, CDR1 is DFQATT and CDR2 SNEGSKA (reference sequence). The V gene lost 5 bases and the J gene lost 3 bases, with 13 bases spanning the gap. This CDR3 comprises 13 residues. The CDR3 spells CSAGGRTEETQYF. Here the CDR3 DNA reads TGCAGTGCTGGGGGGAGGACAGAAGAGACCCAGTACTTC.

This clonotype was picked up many times. The chain carries TRBV5-1 and TRBJ1-4; 10 nucleotides match TRBD1. The V gene's germline CDR1 is SGHRS and CDR2 YFSETQ. The CDR3 is made up of 16 amino acids. V was clipped by 4 bases and J by 3 bases; unmatched bases: 6. CDR3 bases: TGCGCCAGCAGCATCGACAGGGGGCCAGCTAATGAAAAACTGTTTTTT. Its translation is CASSIDRGPANEKLFF.

This clonotype was counted at least ten times. This rearrangement joins TRBV5-1 to TRBJ1-6; maybe TRBD1 (6 bases). Looked up from germline, CDR1 is SGHRS and CDR2 is YFSETQ. This CDR3 region has 16 residues. V was shortened by 4 bases and J by 7 bases, with 18 bases between the two germline ends. CDR3 bases: TGCGCCAGCAGCGCCATCGGCGCAGGGGAGAATTCACCCCTCCACTTT. It translates to CASSAIGAGENSPLHF.

This clonotype was detected ten times or more. The rearrangement joins TRBV7-9 to TRBJ2-7, with 8 nucleotides matching TRBD1. V dropped 2 bases and J dropped 3; count of bases not matched to a gene: 3. The CDR3 has 14 residues. The V gene's germline CDR1 is SEHNR and CDR2 FQNEAQ (reference sequence). CDR3 amino acids: CASSLTGGNYEQYF. DNA for the CDR3: TGTGCCAGCAGCTTAACAGGGGGTAACTACGAGCAGTACTTC.

Only a few counts were recorded for this clonotype. The rearrangement joins TRBV20-1 to TRBJ2-7, with 10 bases that match TRBD1. This CDR3 comprises 14 residues. Germline CDR1 and CDR2: DFQATT and SNEGSKA (reference sequence). Trimming took 5 bases from V and 4 from J; bases not matched to a gene: 8. CDR3 nucleotides: TGCAGTGCTGATCCGGGACAGGGGACTTACGAGCAGTACTTC. Amino acids: CSADPGQGTYEQYF.